This TCR beta chain was sequenced during a study of cytomegalovirus exposure and HLA in healthy donors. Study results and limitations: Later analysis revealed greater clonal expansion in HLA-associated TCR beta chains than in equally common others. It was confirmed in vitro that three of the CMV-associated chains were specific for CMV antigens. Solely CMV serostatus was available to characterize immune exposure.

As to this clone: What it binds is not known. This specimen includes other DNA sequences encoding the same CDR3.

The germline gives CDR1 SQVTM, CDR2 ANQGSEA. The CDR3 length is 14 residues. V lost 4 bases, J lost 5 bases, and 4 bases stayed unmatched. Amplification used 60 Vbeta primers and 13 Jbeta primers. Authors' processing steps: Tens of millions of unique TCR beta chains, 9.5 million to 14 million shared, were counted in a later analysis. Clones were sequenced by immunoSEQ multiplex PCR, and TCRdb holds only the in-frame ones, with some missing. From that table come the V and J calls and clone size; the DNA was used to work out D and trimming. The sample has 160,000 or so clones; 87% are singletons. The sample comprised PBMCs. This sequence originates from a woman between 25 and 40 years old in good health and CMV-seronegative. The chain recombines TRBV29-1 with TRBJ1-6; TRBD1 agrees at 8 bases. CDR3: CSVAQGADNSPLHF. CDR3 in DNA: TGCAGCGTTGCCCAGGGGGCGGATAATTCACCCCTCCACTTT.